Shown below are 19 T cell receptor beta chains from a single sample sequenced in a study of T cells in Graves' hyperthyroidism and ophthalmopathy. Authors of the study amplified TCR beta CDR3 regions from RNA transcripts. HTBI primers drove first-round RT-PCR of the TCR CDR3. MiXCR was run by TCRdb on the multiplex PCR reads, yielding one entry per CDR3 protein. Of some 740,000 distinct CDR3 sequences detected, 12% to 15% appear once; the ten largest clones hold approximately 10%. Sequencing was performed on blood. The source of these receptors is a woman younger than 30 with Graves' hyperthyroidism.

V and J are TRBV4-3 and TRBJ2-3; no firm D call. V was shortened by 3 bases and J by 2 bases, with 12 bases between the two germline ends. Germline V gene data show CDR1 as LGHNA and CDR2 as YSLEER. The CDR3 loop spans 15 amino acids. The CDR3 is CASSQETIHTDTQYF. Written as DNA, the CDR3 is TGCGCCAGCAGCCAGGAAACTATACACACAGATACGCAGTATTTT.

This clonotype was detected many times. The rearrangement joins TRBV2 to TRBJ2-5; D ambiguous. Germline CDR1 reads SNHLY; CDR2 reads FYNNEI. This CDR3 has 13 amino acids. V lost 7 bases to trimming and J lost 2 bases, with 11 bases between them. The chain's CDR3 is CASNARFQETQYF. For the CDR3, the DNA is TGTGCCAGCAACGCGAGGTTTCAAGAGACCCAGTACTTC.

In its sample, this clonotype was seen once. The V and J genes are TRBV7-3 and TRBJ2-1; D is undetermined. V was shortened by 5 bases and J by 7 bases, with 12 bases between the two germline ends. CDR3 length equals 13 residues. The germline gives CDR1 SGHTA, CDR2 FQGTGA. The CDR3 nucleotides read TGTGCCAGCAGCCCCCCTGCGAGGAATGAGCAGTTCTTC. Its protein product is CASSPPARNEQFF.

This clonotype was counted at least ten times. The V call is TRBV2, the J call TRBJ2-1; 10 bases agree with TRBD2. Germline CDR1 and CDR2: SNHLY and FYNNEI. The CDR3 consists of 14 residues. The trim removed 7 bases at V and 7 bases at J, leaving 7 bases unmatched. The CDR3 spells CASMKREGTNEQFF. In DNA, the CDR3 is TGTGCCAGCATGAAGCGGGAGGGGACGAATGAGCAGTTCTTC.

This clonotype was recorded at least ten times. The chain links TRBV20-1 to TRBJ1-2; no reliable D call. V was cut by 0 bases and J by 4 bases, with 9 bases left in between. Germline V lookup: CDR1 DFQATT, CDR2 SNEGSKA (reference sequence). This CDR3 has 13 residues. CDR3: CSARDGWGYGYTF. Here the CDR3 DNA reads TGCAGTGCTAGAGATGGGTGGGGCTATGGCTACACCTTC.

This clonotype appeared a few times. This rearrangement joins TRBV20-1 to TRBJ2-7, with D maybe TRBD1 (5 bases). Trimming stripped 1 base from V and 4 bases from J, with 11 bases between. This CDR3 has 13 residues. Looked up from germline, CDR1 is DFQATT and CDR2 is SNEGSKA (reference sequence). CDR3 in DNA: TGCAGTGCTAGAGGACGACAGCCTTACGAGCAGTACTTC. It encodes CSARGRQPYEQYF.

In this sample, this clonotype turned up many times. CDR3 DNA: TGTGCCAGCAGCTTAGGAGTAGCGAGCGGGAGGTACGAGCAGTACTTC. It codes for CASSLGVASGRYEQYF. The V gene is TRBV11-1, the J gene TRBJ2-7; TRBD2 matches at 9 bases. The CDR3 has 16 residues. With V trimmed by 1 base and J by 4 bases, 8 bases remained unmatched. Germline CDR1 and CDR2: SGHAT and FQDESV (reference sequence).

This clonotype was picked up many times. At one of its ends the junction is not consistent with the germline gene, which may arise from a read error. The rearrangement joins TRBV14 to TRBJ2-2; TRBD2 matches 8 bases. The CDR3 runs to 17 residues. Germline V gene sequence: CDR1 SGHDN, CDR2 FVKESK. The DNA for the CDR3 is TGTGCCAGCAGCGAAGAGCTCGGGACTAGGTTAACCGGGGAGCTGTTTTTT. It encodes CASSEELGTRLTGELFF.

This clonotype came up a few times. A read error is possible here, since a much larger clone lies one base away. This is likely a read error, given that the CDR3 carries no conserved phenylalanine or tryptophan at its end. The chain uses TRBV2 and TRBJ2-3; D gene ambiguous. Germline CDR1 is SNHLY and CDR2 is FYNNEI. This CDR3 comprises 16 residues. V was cut by 7 bases and J by 1 base, with 18 bases left in between. The CDR3 DNA is TGTGCCAGCAATCCACGGCCCCCCACCGGCACAGATACGCAGTATTCT. As protein: CASNPRPPTGTDTQYS.

This clonotype was counted at least ten times. This rearrangement joins TRBV28 to TRBJ2-7; D gene unclear. The CDR3 sequence is 14 residues long. Germline CDR1 MDHEN, CDR2 SYDVKM. Deletions cut 5 bases from V and 2 bases from J, with 13 bases between. The chain's CDR3 is CASSPGLKPYEQYF. CDR3 sequence (DNA): TGTGCCAGCAGTCCGGGCCTGAAACCCTACGAGCAGTACTTC.

The chain combines TRBV5-6 with TRBJ2-7; D is uncertain. The ends were cut back, 3 bases at V and 6 bases at J, with 10 bases in the middle. The CDR3 extends over 12 amino acids. CDR1 and CDR2 from the germline V gene are SGHDT and YYEEEE. CDR3 coding DNA: TGTGCCAGCAGCTCCTCCTGGGGCGAGCAGTACTTC. Translation: CASSSSWGEQYF.

Only a few counts were recorded for this clonotype. This chain links TRBV4-1 with TRBJ2-1; 8 bases align to TRBD1. V shed 2 bases and J 7 bases; nucleotides not matched to a gene: 7. The CDR3 extends over 15 amino acids. Per the germline V gene, CDR1 is MGHRA and CDR2 is YSYEKL. Written as DNA, the CDR3 is TGCGCCAGCAGCCAAACCGGGACAGGTGGGAATGAGCAGTTCTTC. Translated, it gives CASSQTGTGGNEQFF.

This clonotype was found a few times. The chain uses TRBV20-1 and TRBJ2-1, with D hard to call. The V gene's germline CDR1 is DFQATT and CDR2 SNEGSKA (reference sequence). The CDR3 runs to 13 residues. V dropped 3 bases and J dropped 4 bases, with 10 bases sitting between them. CDR3 DNA sequence: TGCAGTGCTAGGGTCTTTCCTTACAATGAGCAGTTCTTC. Protein: CSARVFPYNEQFF.

This clonotype was observed many times. The chain employs TRBV18 and TRBJ1-4; maybe TRBD1 (6 bases). The CDR3 sequence is 17 residues long. Trimming removed 3 bases from V and 5 bases from J, with 19 bases in between. Germline V gives CDR1 KGHSH, CDR2 LQKENI. This CDR3 is CASSPQVGGTRNEKLFF. The CDR3, as DNA: TGTGCCAGCTCACCGCAAGTGGGGGGCACCAGGAATGAAAAACTGTTTTTT. Full variable domain (missing parts from reference TRBV18 and TRBJ1-4): NAGVMQNPRHLVRRRGQEARLRCSPMKGHSHVYWYRQLPEEGLKFMVYLQKENIIDESGMPKERFSAEFPKEGPSILRIQQVVRGDSAAYFCASSPQVGGTRNEKLFFGSGTQLSVL.

A few counts support this clonotype. The chain combines TRBV4-3 with TRBJ2-7; 8 nucleotides agree with TRBD2. Germline CDR1 is LGHNA and CDR2 is YSLEER. This CDR3 contains 18 residues. V was clipped by 0 bases and J by 1 base; unmatched bases: 11. CDR3 DNA sequence: TGCGCCAGCAGCCAAGACGTAACACCGGGGGGGACATCCTACGAGCAGTACTTC. Its translation: CASSQDVTPGGTSYEQYF.

This chain uses TRBV7-2 with TRBJ1-6; 8 nucleotides match TRBD1. V lost 4 bases to trimming and J lost 10 bases; unmatched junction nucleotides: 12. Germline CDR1 SGHTA, CDR2 FQGNSA. This CDR3 region has 16 residues. CDR3 protein: CASSSSGTGTYSPLHF. DNA for the CDR3: TGTGCCAGCAGCTCCTCCGGGACAGGAACGTACTCACCCCTCCACTTT.

This clonotype was seen a handful of times. The CDR3 region is CSARDVGRALMYEQFF. The DNA for the CDR3 is TGCAGTGCTAGAGATGTGGGGAGGGCTTTAATGTATGAGCAGTTCTTC. The chain links TRBV20-1 to TRBJ2-1; 7 bases agree with TRBD2. J lost 8 bases, V lost 0 bases, and 13 bases had no gene match. This CDR3 has 16 residues. Germline assignment: CDR1 DFQATT and CDR2 SNEGSKA (reference sequence).

The chain uses TRBV15 and TRBJ2-7; unclear D gene. The germline gives CDR1 LNHNV, CDR2 YYDKDF (reference sequence). Trimming took 0 bases from V and 6 from J, leaving 18 bases between them. The CDR3 contains 16 residues. CDR3 sequence (DNA): TGTGCCACCAGCAGAGAGGGGTGGGATGGGTCTCGCGAGCAGTACTTC. Residues: CATSREGWDGSREQYF.

This clonotype occurred many times. The J gene is TRBJ1-2, the V gene TRBV7-2; unclear D gene. With 5 bases removed from V and 8 bases from J, the gap between germline ends came to 12 bases. Germline V gene data show CDR1 as SGHTA and CDR2 as FQGNSA. CDR3 length: 12 amino acids. The CDR3 DNA is TGTGCCAGCAGCCGCGGAGGACGGGGCTACACCTTC. Its translation is CASSRGGRGYTF. Combining the CDR3 with reference TRBV7-2 and TRBJ1-2 gives the whole variable domain GAGVSQSPSNKVTEKGKDVELRCDPISGHTALYWYRQSLGQGLEFLIYFQGNSAPDKSGLPSDRFSAERTGGSVSTLTIQRTQQEDSAVYLCASSRGGRGYTFGSGTRLTVV.